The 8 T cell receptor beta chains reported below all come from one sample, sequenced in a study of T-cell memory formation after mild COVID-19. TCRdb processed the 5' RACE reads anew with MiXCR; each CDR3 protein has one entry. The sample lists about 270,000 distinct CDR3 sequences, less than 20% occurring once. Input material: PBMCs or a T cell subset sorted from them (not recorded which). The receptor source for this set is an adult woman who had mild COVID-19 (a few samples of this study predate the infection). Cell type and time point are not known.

The CDR3, as DNA: TGTGCCAGCAGCACCGGGACGGCGAACACCGGGGAGCTGTTTTTT. Protein product: CASSTGTANTGELFF. The chain couples TRBV6-2 or TRBV6-3 to TRBJ2-2; TRBD1 or TRBD2 may be the D gene (5 bases each). The CDR3 loop spans 15 amino acids. The germline V gene has CDR1 MNHEY and CDR2 SVGEGT. V lost 6 bases and J lost 0, with 11 bases in between.

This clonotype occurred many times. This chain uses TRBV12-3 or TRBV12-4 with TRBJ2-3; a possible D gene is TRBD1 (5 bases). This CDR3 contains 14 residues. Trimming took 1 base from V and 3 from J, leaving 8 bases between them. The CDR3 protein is CASSLGAGTDTQYF. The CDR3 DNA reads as TGTGCCAGCAGTTTAGGGGCAGGGACAGATACGCAGTATTTT.

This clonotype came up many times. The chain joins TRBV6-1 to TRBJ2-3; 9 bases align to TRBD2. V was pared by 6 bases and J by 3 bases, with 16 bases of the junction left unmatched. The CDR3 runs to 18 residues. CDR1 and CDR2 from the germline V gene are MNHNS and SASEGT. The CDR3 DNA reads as TGTGCCAGCAGCGCCTATGGGCGGGGGGGCCCTAGTACAGATACGCAGTATTTT. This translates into CASSAYGRGGPSTDTQYF.

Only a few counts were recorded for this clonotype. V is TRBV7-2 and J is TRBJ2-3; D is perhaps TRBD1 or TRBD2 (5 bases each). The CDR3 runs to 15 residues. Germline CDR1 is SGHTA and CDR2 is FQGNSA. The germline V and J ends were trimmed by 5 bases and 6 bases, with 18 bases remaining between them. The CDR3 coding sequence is TGTGCCAGCAGCCCCACCGGGACGGACACCGATACGCAGTATTTT. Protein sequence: CASSPTGTDTDTQYF.

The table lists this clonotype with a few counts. The CDR3 DNA is TGTGCCAGCAGCGGACAGGTTAAGAACACCGGGGAGCTGTTTTTT. Protein: CASSGQVKNTGELFF. This sequence joins TRBV12-3 or TRBV12-4 and TRBJ2-2, with 7 positions matching TRBD1. The CDR3 totals 15 residues. Trimming removed 6 bases from V and 1 base from J; junction bases left unmatched: 5.

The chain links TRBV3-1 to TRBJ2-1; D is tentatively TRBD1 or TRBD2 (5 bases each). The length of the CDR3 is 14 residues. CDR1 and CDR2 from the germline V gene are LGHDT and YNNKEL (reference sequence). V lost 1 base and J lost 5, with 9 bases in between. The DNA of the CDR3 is TGTGCCAGCAGCCAAGGGGGGACCGACAATGAGCAGTTCTTC. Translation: CASSQGGTDNEQFF.

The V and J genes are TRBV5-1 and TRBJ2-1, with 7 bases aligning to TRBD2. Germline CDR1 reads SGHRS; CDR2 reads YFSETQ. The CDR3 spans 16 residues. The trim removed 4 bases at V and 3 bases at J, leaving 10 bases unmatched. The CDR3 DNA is TGCGCCAGCAGCCCTTTGGCAGCGGGGAGCTACAATGAGCAGTTCTTC. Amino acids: CASSPLAAGSYNEQFF. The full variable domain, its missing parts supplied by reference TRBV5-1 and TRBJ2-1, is KAGVTQTPRYLIKTRGQQVTLSCSPISGHRSVSWYQQTPGQGLQFLFEYFSETQRNKGNFPGRFSGRQFSNSRSEMNVSTLELGDSALYLCASSPLAAGSYNEQFFGPGTRLTVL.

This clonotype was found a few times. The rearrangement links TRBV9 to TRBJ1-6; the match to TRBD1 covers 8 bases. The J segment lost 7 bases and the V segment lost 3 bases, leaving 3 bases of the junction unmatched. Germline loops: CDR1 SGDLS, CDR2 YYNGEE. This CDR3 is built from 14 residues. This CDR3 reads CASSAGQENSPLHF. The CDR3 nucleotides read TGTGCCAGCAGCGCGGGACAGGAAAATTCACCCCTCCACTTT.